The T cell receptor beta chain under discussion was sequenced for a study of cytomegalovirus exposure and HLA in healthy donors. This CDR3 has 18 amino acids. Trimming removed 4 bases at V and 0 bases at J, with 18 bases between. Profiling relied on immunoSEQ multiplex PCR, and the TCRdb table lists in-frame clones only, not all of them. Found here are 150,000 to 200,000 clones, 86% of them singletons; the top ten hold 7.2%. V is TRBV6-7 and J is TRBJ2-2, with D possibly called TRBD1 or TRBD2 (5 bases each). TRBV6-7 belongs to the ORF category, with a function that is uncertain. The source of this sequence is a man aged 25 to 40 in good health and CMV-seropositive. Sequencing was done on a sample of PBMCs. The CDR3 DNA is TGTGCCAGCAGTTCGATTGGGACGGTAGGAACGAACACCGGGGAGCTGTTTTTT. Translation: CASSSIGTVGTNTGELFF.